One sample yielded the 28 T cell receptor beta chains listed below, sequenced in a study of yellow fever vaccine responses in identical twins. MiXCR, run by TCRdb on the RT-PCR reads, gives a single entry per CDR3 protein. The table lists about 2,500 distinct CDR3 sequences, 81% of them singletons, with 2.8% in the top ten. The sequencing here drew on T cells from blood (PBMCs), unsorted or a sorted subset (not recorded which), taken before or after yellow fever vaccination (not recorded which). Receptors were obtained from a woman under 30 who received the yellow fever vaccine.

The rearrangement joins TRBV7-9 to TRBJ1-1, with unresolved D. Trimming removed 5 bases from V and 4 bases from J, with 5 bases in between. This CDR3 has 11 residues. CDR1 and CDR2 from the germline V gene are SEHNR and FQNEAQ (reference sequence). CDR3 amino acids: CASSLLTEAFF. The CDR3 DNA sequence: TGTGCCAGCAGCCTTCTCACTGAAGCTTTCTTT.

The gene calls are TRBV6-1 and TRBJ2-7; D may be TRBD1 (5 bases). From germline, CDR1 is MNHNS and CDR2 SASEGT. This CDR3 is built from 13 residues. Trimming shortened V by 6 bases and J by 3 bases, and 12 bases separated the two germline ends. The CDR3 sequence: CASSLRQNYEQYV. The DNA of the CDR3 is TGTGCCAGCAGCCTCAGACAGAACTACGAGCAGTACGTC.

In this sample, this clonotype turned up once. The chain uses TRBV10-3 and TRBJ1-2; D is undetermined. The germline V gene has CDR1 ENHRY and CDR2 SYGVKD. Trimming cost V 2 bases and J 5 bases, with 9 bases left between them. The CDR3 totals 13 residues. As DNA, the CDR3 is TGTGCCATCAGTGAGGGGCAGGCGTATGGCTACACCTTC. Translating it yields CAISEGQAYGYTF.

This chain uses TRBV18 with TRBJ2-2; D gene uncertain. CDR3 length: 15 residues. The germline gives CDR1 KGHSH, CDR2 LQKENI. The ends were cut back, 2 bases at V and 2 bases at J, with 9 bases in the middle. CDR3 protein: CASSPGVTNTGELFF. The DNA of the CDR3 is TGTGCCAGCTCACCAGGCGTGACTAACACCGGGGAGCTGTTTTTT.

The V and J genes are TRBV18 and TRBJ2-5; D unresolved. This CDR3 comprises 13 residues. CDR1 is KGHSH, CDR2 LQKENI, per germline. V lost 3 bases, J lost 2 bases, and 7 bases lay in between. The CDR3 DNA reads TGTGCCAGCTCACCCCCTCCTCAAGAGACCCAGTACTTC. Translation gives CASSPPPQETQYF.

The rearrangement links TRBV15 to TRBJ2-6; the D gene is possibly TRBD2 (5 bases). Trimming shortened V by 8 bases and J by 3 bases, and 14 bases separated the two germline ends. Germline assignment: CDR1 LNHNV and CDR2 YYDKDF (reference sequence). CDR3 length: 15 amino acids. In DNA, the CDR3 is TGTGCCACCTTTTCCGGGGATGGTGGGGCCAACGTCCTGACTTTC. Amino acids: CATFSGDGGANVLTF.

The chain is built from TRBV7-2 and TRBJ2-3; TRBD2 matches at 9 bases. CDR1 SGHTA and CDR2 FQGNSA come from the germline V gene. CDR3 length: 17 amino acids. With V trimmed by 1 base and J by 2 bases, 7 bases remained unmatched. In DNA, the CDR3 is TGTGCCAGCAGCTTAGGTCAGCCTAGCGGGGCCACAGATACGCAGTATTTT. This encodes CASSLGQPSGATDTQYF.

The CDR3 sequence: CASSLPAPEAFF. The CDR3 nucleotides read TGTGCCAGCAGCTTACCCGCACCAGAAGCTTTCTTT. V and J are TRBV12-3 or TRBV12-4 and TRBJ1-1, with unresolved D. The V gene lost 6 bases and the J gene lost 8 bases, with 13 bases spanning the gap. The CDR3 length is 12 residues.

J is TRBJ2-7 and V is TRBV23-1; D might be TRBD1 (6 bases). TRBV23-1 is flagged as an ORF with uncertain function. V shed 6 bases and J shed 2 bases, with 17 bases lying between them. The length of the CDR3 is 15 residues. CDR3 sequence reads: CASSGQFLKPYEQYF. The CDR3 DNA reads as TGCGCCAGCAGCGGACAGTTCTTAAAACCCTACGAGCAGTACTTC.

A few counts support this clonotype. The chain uses TRBV19 and TRBJ2-3; D ambiguous. Trimming removed 5 bases at V and 6 bases at J, with 12 bases between. The CDR3 is made up of 13 amino acids. CDR1 is LNHDA and CDR2 is SQIVND in the germline V gene (reference sequence). The chain's CDR3 is CASSRSTADTQYF. Written as DNA, the CDR3 is TGTGCCAGTAGTCGATCAACAGCCGATACGCAGTATTTT. Variable domain in full (rest from reference TRBV19 and TRBJ2-3): DGGITQSPKYLFRKEGQNVTLSCEQNLNHDAMYWYRQDPGQGLRLIYYSQIVNDFQKGDIAEGYSVSREKKESFPLTVTSAQKNPTAFYLCASSRSTADTQYFGPGTRLTVL.

The J gene is TRBJ2-1, the V gene TRBV11-3, with 8 bases identical to TRBD2. Germline V gives CDR1 SGHNT, CDR2 YENEEA. V was clipped by 7 bases and J by 5 bases; unmatched bases: 7. The CDR3 contains 14 residues. CDR3 sequence (DNA): TGTGCCAGCACCCCGGGACTAGGGGACAATGAGCAGTTCTTC. This translates into CASTPGLGDNEQFF.

This sequence joins TRBV6-2 or TRBV6-3 and TRBJ2-1; 7 bases are shared with TRBD2. The ends lost 2 bases at V and 4 bases at J; junction bases unmatched: 5. CDR3 length: 15 amino acids. Germline V gene data show CDR1 as MNHEY and CDR2 as SVGEGT. The CDR3 nucleotides read TGTGCCAGCAGTTACGTGGCTAGCGGTTACAATGAGCAGTTCTTC. It is translated as CASSYVASGYNEQFF.

This sequence joins TRBV12-3 or TRBV12-4 and TRBJ2-3; D remains ambiguous. The V end was cut by 6 bases, the J end by 2 bases, with 6 bases between. The CDR3 covers 12 residues. CDR3 sequence (DNA): TGTGCCAGCAGCTATAACACAGATACGCAGTATTTT. Residues: CASSYNTDTQYF.

This clonotype turned up a few times. This rearrangement joins TRBV15 to TRBJ1-1, with 9 bases identical to TRBD1. This CDR3 is built from 16 residues. J gave up 5 bases and V 0 bases, and 7 bases lay outside the gene matches. CDR1 and CDR2 from the germline V gene are LNHNV and YYDKDF (reference sequence). The CDR3 spells CATSRDWGQGKTEAFF. Written as DNA, the CDR3 is TGTGCCACCAGCAGAGATTGGGGACAGGGAAAAACTGAAGCTTTCTTT.

The chain has TRBV18 and TRBJ1-1, with TRBD1 matching over 7 bases. The junction had 1 base not matched to a gene; V was cut back by 3 bases and J by 3 bases. There are 13 residues in the CDR3. Germline lookup yields CDR1 KGHSH and CDR2 LQKENI. The CDR3 here is CASSPGTDTEAFF. The DNA for the CDR3 is TGTGCCAGCTCACCCGGGACAGACACTGAAGCTTTCTTT.

The chain employs TRBV24-1 and TRBJ2-3; D is ambiguous. This CDR3 is built from 14 residues. The V and J ends lost 3 bases and 2 bases respectively, with 8 bases between them. The germline CDR1 and CDR2 sequences are KGHDR and SFDVKD. DNA of the CDR3: TGTGCCACCAGTGATAACTATTTCACAGATACGCAGTATTTT. Translated: CATSDNYFTDTQYF.

The CDR3 DNA follows: TGTGCCAGCAGCCCCGGAAATCGGTGGGAAAACACTGAAGCTTTCTTT. Protein product: CASSPGNRWENTEAFF. V gene TRBV5-4 combines with J gene TRBJ1-1, with no clear D. The CDR3 is 16 amino acids. V gave up 4 bases and J gave up 2 bases, with 18 bases separating them. Germline-derived CDR1 and CDR2 are SGHNT and YYREEE (reference sequence).

The V and J genes are TRBV2 and TRBJ2-1; the match to TRBD2 covers 10 bases. The CDR3 is 15 residues long. Germline assignment: CDR1 SNHLY and CDR2 FYNNEI. With V trimmed by 6 bases and J by 10 bases, 12 bases remained unmatched. The CDR3 here is CASSLDVAGGHEQFF. Here the CDR3 DNA reads TGTGCCAGCAGCCTTGATGTAGCGGGAGGTCACGAGCAGTTCTTC.

The chain recombines TRBV19 with TRBJ1-5; TRBD1 matches 12 bases. Per the germline V gene, CDR1 is LNHDA and CDR2 is SQIVND (reference sequence). The CDR3 is made up of 16 amino acids. V shed 3 bases and J 6 bases; nucleotides not matched to a gene: 6. In nucleotides, the CDR3 is TGTGCCAGTAGTATCCAGGGACAGGGGGCAGGTCAGCCCCAGCATTTT. Translating gives CASSIQGQGAGQPQHF.

This clonotype was recorded a few times. The chain uses TRBV29-1 and TRBJ2-1; 11 bases are shared with TRBD2. CDR1 SQVTM and CDR2 ANQGSEA come from the germline V gene. This CDR3 has 14 amino acids. V trimming: 6 bases; J trimming: 2 bases; junction bases outside the gene matches: 3. CDR3 sequence: CSVVLAGAYNEQFF. CDR3 nucleotides: TGCAGCGTGGTACTAGCGGGAGCCTACAATGAGCAGTTCTTC.

The chain links TRBV18 to TRBJ1-5; D is possibly TRBD1 (5 bases). CDR1 and CDR2 (germline): KGHSH, LQKENI. The CDR3 sequence is 15 residues long. Trimming pared 5 bases from V and 7 bases from J, leaving 18 bases between. Written as DNA, the CDR3 is TGTGCCAGCTCATCCGGTGGGGGTCTAGGGCAGCCCCAGCATTTT. This codes for CASSSGGGLGQPQHF.

The chain recombines TRBV25-1 with TRBJ2-7, with D possibly called TRBD1 or TRBD2 (6 bases each). Between the trimmed V and J ends, which lost 7 bases and 0 bases, there was a span of 13 bases. The CDR3 totals 14 residues. CDR1 and CDR2 (germline): MGHDK, SYGVNS. This CDR3 is CASKGGPSSYEQYV. In DNA, the CDR3 is TGTGCCAGCAAGGGGGGACCTAGCTCCTACGAGCAGTACGTC.

This sequence joins TRBV15 and TRBJ2-3, with D hard to call. This CDR3 spans 12 amino acids. The V end was cut by 0 bases, the J end by 6 bases, with 4 bases between. Germline CDR1 and CDR2: LNHNV and YYDKDF (reference sequence). The CDR3 protein is CATSRDWDTQYF. CDR3 coding DNA: TGTGCCACCAGCAGAGATTGGGATACGCAGTATTTT. The entire variable domain, with the rest obtained from reference TRBV15 and TRBJ2-3, is as follows: DAMVIQNPRYQVTQFGKPVTLSCSQTLNHNVMYWYQQKSSQAPKLLFHYYDKDFNNEADTPDNFQSRRPNTSFCFLDIRSPGLGDTAMYLCATSRDWDTQYFGPGTRLTVL.

This clonotype was picked up one time. The chain joins TRBV18 to TRBJ2-1, with D possibly TRBD1 on 5 matching bases. The germline CDR1 and CDR2 sequences are KGHSH and LQKENI. Deletions cut 6 bases from V and 0 bases from J, with 12 bases between. The CDR3 has 15 amino acids. The CDR3 DNA is TGTGCCAGCTCCCTGAGACAGAGCTCCTACAATGAGCAGTTCTTC. Residues: CASSLRQSSYNEQFF.

The rearrangement links TRBV12-3 or TRBV12-4 to TRBJ1-6, with 10 bases aligning to TRBD1. V lost 5 bases and J lost 5; bases outside the gene matches: 6. This CDR3 is 16 amino acids long. As DNA, the CDR3 is TGTGCCAGCAGTCTCAGGACAGGGGGGAATAATTCACCCCTCCACTTT. As protein: CASSLRTGGNNSPLHF.

This chain uses TRBV12-3 or TRBV12-4 with TRBJ2-2, with D possibly matching TRBD1 (6 bases). This CDR3 is built from 13 residues. Trimming cost V 5 bases and J 7 bases, with 11 bases left between them. DNA of the CDR3: TGTGCCAGCAGTCTCAGGGGTGGCGGGGAGCTGTTTTTT. Amino acids: CASSLRGGGELFF.

The J gene is TRBJ1-2, the V gene TRBV12-1; the table's D call TRBD1 went unverified against the DNA. TRBV12-1 is flagged as a pseudogene. The CDR3 contains 13 residues. CDR3 amino acids: CASSPDRVHGYTF. The CDR3 DNA reads TGCGCCAGCAGCCCGGACAGGGTTCATGGCTACACCTTC.

The chain links TRBV29-1 to TRBJ2-1; no firm D call. The CDR3 totals 13 residues. Germline V lookup: CDR1 SQVTM, CDR2 ANQGSEA. Trimming took off 7 bases at V and 4 bases at J, with 14 bases between the two ends. CDR3 in amino acids: CSASYHQYNEQFF. The CDR3 DNA reads as TGCAGCGCATCGTACCACCAGTACAATGAGCAGTTCTTC.